This T cell receptor (beta chain) was retrieved from a study of ipilimumab plus nivolumab after autologous stem cell transplantation. Assay: immunoSEQ multiplex PCR; the TCRdb copy retains only in-frame clones and omits some. The sample has about 17,000 clones; under 85% are singletons. Starting 14 to 28 days after autologous transplant, ipilimumab 1 mg/kg was given. Through week 26, nivolumab 3 mg/kg IV was given weeks 1, 4, 7, 10, then biweekly. The J segment lost 3 bases and the V segment lost 6 bases, leaving 5 bases of the junction unmatched. Germline CDR1 reads LNHDA; CDR2 reads SQIVND (reference sequence). The CDR3 consists of 14 residues.

The receptor was isolated from a male donor with diffuse large B-cell lymphoma. The specimen comprised PBMCs, sampled in a trial of ipilimumab plus nivolumab as post-transplant consolidation. This chain links TRBV19 with TRBJ1-1, with 9 bases aligning to TRBD1. This CDR3 is CASSTGQGYTEAFF. The CDR3 coding sequence is TGTGCCAGTAGCACTGGACAGGGGTACACTGAAGCTTTCTTT.